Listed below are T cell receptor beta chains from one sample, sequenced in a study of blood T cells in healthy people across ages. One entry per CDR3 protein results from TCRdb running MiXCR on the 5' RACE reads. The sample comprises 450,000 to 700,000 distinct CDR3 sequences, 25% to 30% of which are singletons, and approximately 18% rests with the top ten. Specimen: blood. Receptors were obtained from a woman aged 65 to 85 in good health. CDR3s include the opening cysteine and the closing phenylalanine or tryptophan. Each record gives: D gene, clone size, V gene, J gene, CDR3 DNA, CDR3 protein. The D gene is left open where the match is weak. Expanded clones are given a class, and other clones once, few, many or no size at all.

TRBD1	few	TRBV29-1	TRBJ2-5	TGCAGCGTTGAAGGGACAGGGGGCGGAGAGCAGTACTTC	CSVEGTGGGEQYF
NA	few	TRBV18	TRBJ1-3	TGTGCCAGCTCGTGGACAGCCACAGTCTCTGGAAACACCATATATTTT	CASSWTATVSGNTIYF
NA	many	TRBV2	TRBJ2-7	TGTGCCAGCTCTCGGCGGGCCCCCTACGAGCAGTACTTC	CASSRRAPYEQYF
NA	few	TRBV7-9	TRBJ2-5	TGTGCCAGCAGCTTCGAAGAGGGCCGACAAGAGACCCAGTACTTC	CASSFEEGRQETQYF
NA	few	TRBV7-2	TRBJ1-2	TGTGCCAGCAGCCCAGGGGCCCACAACTATGGCTACACCTTC	CASSPGAHNYGYTF
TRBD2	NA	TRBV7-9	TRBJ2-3	TGTGCCAGCATCCTCGACGCCCCGGGCAGGGAGGGGGATACGCAGTATTTT	CASILDAPGREGDTQYF
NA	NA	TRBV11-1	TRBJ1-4	TGTGCCAGCAGTTTCGAGGAGGAGAAAAAACTGTTTTTT	CASSFEEEKKLFF
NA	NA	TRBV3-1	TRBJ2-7	TGTGCCAGCAGCCCCTTCATAAAGGGGTACGAGCAGTACTTC	CASSPFIKGYEQYF
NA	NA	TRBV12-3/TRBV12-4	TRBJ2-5	TGTGCCAGCAGGAGCAACAGGGGAGGAGAGACCCAGTACTTC	CASRSNRGGETQYF
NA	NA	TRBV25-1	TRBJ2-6	TGTGCCAGCAGTGGCATAAGGACAAGTTCTGGGGCCAACGTCCTGACTTTC	CASSGIRTSSGANVLTF
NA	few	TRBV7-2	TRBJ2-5	TGTGCCAGCAGCTCCTGGACACAACAAGAGACCCAGTACTTC	CASSSWTQQETQYF
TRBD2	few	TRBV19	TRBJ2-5	TGTGCCAGCGCGGGAGGTGCCCTAGGAGAGACCCAGTACTTC	CASAGGALGETQYF
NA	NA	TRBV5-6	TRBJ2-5	TGTGCCAGCAGCTTGTTTTTGGGAGGTGAGACCCAGTACTTC	CASSLFLGGETQYF
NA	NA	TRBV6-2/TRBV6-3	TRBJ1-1	TGTGCCAGCAGTACAGAGGATATGAACGCTGAAGCTTTCTTT	CASSTEDMNAEAFF
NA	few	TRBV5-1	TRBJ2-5	TGCGCCAGCAGCGTTTGGGCACCCCAAGAGACCCAGTACTTC	CASSVWAPQETQYF
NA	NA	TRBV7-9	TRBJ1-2	TGTGCCAGCAGCTTCCGACAAGAGGCTAGCTACACCTTC	CASSFRQEASYTF
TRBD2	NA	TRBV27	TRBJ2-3	TGTGCCAGCAGTCGCCAAGCGGGGGGGCCAGATACGCAGTATTTT	CASSRQAGGPDTQYF
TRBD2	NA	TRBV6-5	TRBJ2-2	TGTGCCAGCAGCCGCGGGGGGGCAGTCGGGGAGCTGTTTTTT	CASSRGGAVGELFF
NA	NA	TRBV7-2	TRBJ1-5	TGTGCCAGCAGCTTAGTTTTTGGTGGTCCGGCGAGCAATCAGCCCCAGCATTTT	CASSLVFGGPASNQPQHF
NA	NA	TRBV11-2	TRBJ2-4	TGTGCCAGCAGCTTAATAAGGGGGACAAAAAACATTCAGTACTTC	CASSLIRGTKNIQYF
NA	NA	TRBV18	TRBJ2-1	TGTGCCAGCTCGCGCACCGGGACAACTCCCTACAATGAGCAGTTCTTC	CASSRTGTTPYNEQFF
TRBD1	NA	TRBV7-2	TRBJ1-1	TGTGCCAGTCATCAGGGGGCAAACACTGAAGCTTTCTTT	CASHQGANTEAFF
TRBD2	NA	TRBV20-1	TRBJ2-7	TGCAGTGCTATAGCGGGGGCCCCCTACGAGCAGTACTTC	CSAIAGAPYEQYF
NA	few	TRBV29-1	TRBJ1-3	TGCAGCGTTGTATTCGCCAGGTCGTCTGGAAACACCATATATTTT	CSVVFARSSGNTIYF
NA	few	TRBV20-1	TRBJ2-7	TGCAGTGCTAGAGTTGAGGGGGCCTACGAGCAGTACTTC	CSARVEGAYEQYF
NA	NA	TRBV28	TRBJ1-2	TGTGCCAGCAGTTTGGGGGTTGAAATCAATGGCTACACCTTC	CASSLGVEINGYTF
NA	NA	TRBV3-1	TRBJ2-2	TGTGCCAGCAGCCAAGATGGAACCGGGGAGCTGTTTTTT	CASSQDGTGELFF
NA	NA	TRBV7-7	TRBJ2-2	TGTGCCAGCAGCTTAGGCGGTCAGCGGACCGGGGAGCTGTTTTTT	CASSLGGQRTGELFF
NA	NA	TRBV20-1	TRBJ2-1	TGCAGTGCTAGCGATGGGGGGCCTGAGCAGTTCTTC	CSASDGGPEQFF
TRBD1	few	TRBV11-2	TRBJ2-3	TGTGCCAGCAGCTTGCAACCGGGACAGACAATAGATACGCAGTATTTT	CASSLQPGQTIDTQYF
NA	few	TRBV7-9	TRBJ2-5	TGTGCCAGCAGCTGGCCCTCCGGCGGACAAGAGACCCAGTACTTC	CASSWPSGGQETQYF
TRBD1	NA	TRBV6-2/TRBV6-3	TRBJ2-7	TGTGCCAGCAGACAACCCGGGACAGGGCTCGAGCAGTACTTC	CASRQPGTGLEQYF
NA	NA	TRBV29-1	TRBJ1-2	TGCAGCGTTGTACGGGAAACAGGGAATTTTGGGGGCGGCTACACCTTC	CSVVRETGNFGGGYTF
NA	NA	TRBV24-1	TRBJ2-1	TGTGCCACCAGTGATTGGTCGGGGCCTAAATTCAATGAGCAGTTCTTC	CATSDWSGPKFNEQFF
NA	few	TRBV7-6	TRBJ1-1	TGTGCCAGCAGCTCACGAGTCCTCGAAGCTTTCTTT	CASSSRVLEAFF
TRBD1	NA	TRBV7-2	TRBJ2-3	TGTGCCAGCAGCCCCGGACAGGCGCACACAGATACGCAGTATTTT	CASSPGQAHTDTQYF
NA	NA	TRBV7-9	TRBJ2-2	TGTGCCAGCAACCCATTACAGGGTGTATGGACCGGGGAGCTGTTTTTT	CASNPLQGVWTGELFF
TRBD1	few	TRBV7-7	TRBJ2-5	TGTGCCAGCAGCTTACGCTCCGACAGGGGGAGGGGGACCCAGTACTTC	CASSLRSDRGRGTQYF
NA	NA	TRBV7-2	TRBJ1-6	TGTGCCAGCAGCTACCACCACGATAATTCACCCCTCCACTTT	CASSYHHDNSPLHF
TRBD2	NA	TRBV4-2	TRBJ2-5	TGTGCCAGCAGCCAACAAGCGGGGGCCAACCAAGAGACCCAGTACTTC	CASSQQAGANQETQYF
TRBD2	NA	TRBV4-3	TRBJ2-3	TGCGCCAGCAGCCAAGATCGGGAGAGCGGGGGGGCGATTAGCACAGATACGCAGTATTTT	CASSQDRESGGAISTDTQYF
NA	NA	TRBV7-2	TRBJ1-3	TGTGCCAGCAGCAGAAGTCCCCCGGGAGGAAACACCATATATTTT	CASSRSPPGGNTIYF
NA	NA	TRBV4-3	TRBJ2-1	TGCGCCAGCAGCCAAGACAGGGCCTCCTACAATGAGCAGTTCTTC	CASSQDRASYNEQFF
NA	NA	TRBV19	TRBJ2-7	TGTGCCAGTAGTCGGCGGACCGGAGAGCAGTACTTC	CASSRRTGEQYF
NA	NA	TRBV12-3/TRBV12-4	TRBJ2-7	TGTGCCAGCAGTTTGCGGGATAACGAGCAGTACTTC	CASSLRDNEQYF
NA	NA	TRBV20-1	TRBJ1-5	TGCAGTGCTAGGGGGGCGGCGGCCAGCAATCAGCCCCAGCATTTT	CSARGAAASNQPQHF
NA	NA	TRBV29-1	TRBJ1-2	TGCAGCGTTGAAAAAGGGTACGGTGGTGGCCACACCTTC	CSVEKGYGGGHTF
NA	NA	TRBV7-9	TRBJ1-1	TGTGCCAGCATCCTCAACGTAAACACTGAAGCTTTCTTT	CASILNVNTEAFF
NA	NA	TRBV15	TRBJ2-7	TGTGCCACCAGCAGAGATTCCGTCTGGGAGCAGCACTTC	CATSRDSVWEQHF
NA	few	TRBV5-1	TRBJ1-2	TGCGCCAGCAGCTTGGGTCTGTCAGGAGACTATGGCTACACCTTC	CASSLGLSGDYGYTF
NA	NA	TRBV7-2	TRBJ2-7	TGTGCCAGCAGCTCACAGGCCAGGGCAAGCTCCTACGAGCAGTACTTC	CASSSQARASSYEQYF
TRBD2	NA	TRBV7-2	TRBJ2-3	TGTGCCAGCAGCTGGACTAGCGGGAGGACAGATACGCAGTATTTT	CASSWTSGRTDTQYF
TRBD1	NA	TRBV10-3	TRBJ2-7	TGTGCCATCAGTGCTGGGGGACAGAACTACGAGCAGTACTTC	CAISAGGQNYEQYF